What follows are 28 T cell receptor beta chains derived from one specimen sequenced in a study of blood T cells in healthy people across ages. Alongside a J-beta primer mix, a sample-barcoded 5' primer served in a second PCR lasting roughly 7 to 11 cycles. TCRdb used MiXCR to reprocess the 5' RACE reads, holding one entry per CDR3 protein. There are about 560,000 distinct CDR3 sequences in the sample; about 27% occur only once, and about 3.3% lies in the top ten. These data were also reused for a study on T cells of mothers and their children.

The source material was blood. Receptors originate from a boy younger than 10 in good health.

This clonotype was picked up a small number of times. The CDR3: CASSWEHGETQYF. The CDR3 region has the DNA TGCGCCAGCAGCTGGGAACACGGAGAGACCCAGTACTTC. The chain recombines TRBV5-1 with TRBJ2-1; D gene ambiguous. With the DNA end fitting TRBJ2-5 better, the J assignment may be wrong. Germline V gene data show CDR1 as SGHRS and CDR2 as YFSETQ. This CDR3 comprises 13 residues.

The genes are TRBV7-6 and TRBJ2-5; TRBD2 matches at 9 bases. The DNA matches TRBJ2-1 better at its end, which makes the J call doubtful. This CDR3 spans 16 amino acids. Per the germline V gene, CDR1 is SGHVS and CDR2 is FNYEAQ. CDR3 DNA: TGTGCCAGCAGCTTAAACCTAGCGGGGAACTACAATGAGCAGTTCTTC. This codes for CASSLNLAGNYNEQFF.

This clonotype has a handful of counts. The CDR3 coding sequence is TGCAGCGTTGAGCTGGGACGGAGGTCCTACAATGAGCAGTTCTTC. Translation gives CSVELGRRSYNEQFF. V gene TRBV29-1 combines with J gene TRBJ2-1; tentatively, D is TRBD1 or TRBD2 (5 bases each). This CDR3 has 15 residues. Per germline, CDR1 SQVTM and CDR2 ANQGSEA. V lost 3 bases and J lost 1, with 13 bases in between.

This clonotype was detected only a few times. The chain links TRBV4-1 to TRBJ1-6; tentatively, D is TRBD1 (6 bases). CDR1 and CDR2 from the germline V gene are MGHRA and YSYEKL. V was clipped by 4 bases and J by 10 bases, with 14 bases between them. The CDR3 sequence is 14 residues long. CDR3 sequence: CASSRPTGRSPLHF. DNA for the CDR3: TGCGCCAGCAGCCGTCCTACAGGGAGGTCACCCCTCCACTTT.

CDR3 residues: CASSLGTGIQNIQYF. The CDR3 coding sequence is TGTGCCAGCAGCTTAGGGACAGGTATCCAAAACATTCAGTACTTC. V and J are TRBV5-4 and TRBJ2-4; 8 positions match TRBD1. This CDR3 region has 15 residues. Losses at the gene ends were 2 bases for V and 5 bases for J; bases not matched to a gene: 6. Germline CDR1 and CDR2: SGHNT and YYREEE (reference sequence).

This clonotype was detected only a few times. This sequence joins TRBV10-3 and TRBJ2-3; TRBD1 is a possible D gene (5 bases). There are 14 residues in the CDR3. Trimming stripped 6 bases from V and 0 bases from J, with 10 bases between. Per germline, CDR1 ENHRY and CDR2 SYGVKD. The CDR3 DNA reads TGTGCCATCAGGGTCAGGGCTAGCACAGATACGCAGTATTTT. It yields the protein CAIRVRASTDTQYF.

Turning to this clonotype: A read error may account for a junction end that differs from germline. The chain uses TRBV5-1 and TRBJ2-3; 7 positions agree with TRBD2. The CDR3 totals 16 residues. Germline CDR1 is SGHRS and CDR2 is YFSETQ. The CDR3, as DNA: TGCGCCAGCGGCTTCAAAGGAGCGGGGAACACAGATACGCAGTATTTT. This sequence encodes CASGFKGAGNTDTQYF.

This clonotype was counted a few times. The genes are TRBV6-5 and TRBJ2-2; tentatively, D is TRBD2 (5 bases). The ends were cut back, 2 bases at V and 4 bases at J, with 8 bases in the middle. The CDR3 consists of 14 residues. Germline CDR1 is MNHEY and CDR2 is SVGAGI. Written as DNA, the CDR3 is TGTGCCAGCAGTTACAGGGAGAGCACCGGGGAGCTGTTTTTT. Translated: CASSYRESTGELFF.

This clonotype has only a few counts. This chain links TRBV7-6 with TRBJ2-7; D is perhaps TRBD2 (6 bases). V was trimmed by 5 bases and J by 0 bases, leaving 11 bases between them. The V gene's germline CDR1 is SGHVS and CDR2 FNYEAQ. The CDR3 is made up of 14 amino acids. This chain's CDR3 is CASSQGLGSYEQYF. CDR3 nucleotides: TGTGCCAGCAGCCAGGGACTGGGCTCCTACGAGCAGTACTTC.

The V gene is TRBV12-3 or TRBV12-4, the J gene TRBJ2-2; D unresolved. This CDR3 comprises 13 residues. V lost 8 bases and J 1 base, leaving 8 bases between the germline ends. CDR3 coding DNA: TGTGCCAGCGCCATAAGGAACACCGGGGAGCTGTTTTTT. Amino acids: CASAIRNTGELFF.

V gene TRBV20-1 combines with J gene TRBJ2-5; the D gene is possibly TRBD2 (7 bases). This CDR3 is built from 12 residues. Germline values: CDR1 DFQATT, CDR2 SNEGSKA (reference sequence). V dropped 6 bases and J dropped 1 base, with 9 bases sitting between them. In DNA, the CDR3 is TGCAGTGCAGGGGGGGTCCAAGAGACCCAGTACTTC. Encoded protein: CSAGGVQETQYF.

The chain joins TRBV10-2 to TRBJ2-2; possibly TRBD1 for D (6 bases). V shed 10 bases and J shed 0 bases, with 12 bases lying between them. Germline V CDR1 and CDR2: WSHSY, SAAADI. CDR3 length: 14 amino acids. In DNA form, the CDR3 reads TGCGCCACCAGGGCAGGGGCGAACACCGGGGAGCTGTTTTTT. Its translation: CATRAGANTGELFF.

This clonotype was recorded a few times. The V call is TRBV6-6, the J call TRBJ2-7, with D tentatively TRBD1 or TRBD2 (6 bases each). The CDR3 has 16 amino acids. Trimming removed 2 bases at V and 2 bases at J, with 16 bases between. Germline V lookup: CDR1 MNHNY, CDR2 SVGAGI (reference sequence). The CDR3 nucleotides read TGTGCCAGCAGTTACGGGATGGGGGGCGGGACCTACGAGCAGTACTTC. Its translation: CASSYGMGGGTYEQYF.

The chain is built from TRBV11-1 and TRBJ2-7; 10 positions match TRBD1. The CDR3 consists of 15 residues. CDR1 and CDR2 (germline): SGHAT, FQDESV (reference sequence). V trimming: 4 bases; J trimming: 5 bases; junction bases outside the gene matches: 8. The CDR3, as DNA: TGTGCCAGCAGCTCCGGGACAGGGGACGTTCACGAGCAGTACTTC. It is translated as CASSSGTGDVHEQYF.

This clonotype was counted a few times. The CDR3 reads CASSRAEVQAKNIQYF. The CDR3 coding sequence is TGTGCCAGCAGTCGTGCGGAGGTTCAAGCCAAAAACATTCAGTACTTC. The rearrangement uses TRBV6-2 or TRBV6-3 and TRBJ2-4; perhaps TRBD2 as D (5 bases). CDR1 and CDR2 from the germline V gene are MNHEY and SVGEGT. This CDR3 region has 16 residues. V was trimmed by 5 bases and J by 0 bases, leaving 14 bases between them.

V usage is TRBV20-1 and J usage is TRBJ2-5; TRBD2 is a possible D gene (7 bases). Germline assignment: CDR1 DFQATT and CDR2 SNEGSKA (reference sequence). The V end lost 3 bases, the J end lost 4 bases, and 15 bases lay between the germline ends. The CDR3 runs to 14 residues. Here the CDR3 DNA reads TGCAGTGCTAGTGAGGGGGGGGCGGGAGAGACCCAGTACTTC. As protein: CSASEGGAGETQYF.

This clonotype was picked up a small number of times. The gene calls are TRBV27 and TRBJ2-7; 13 bases match TRBD2. This CDR3 has 13 residues. Germline CDR1 is MNHEY and CDR2 is SMNVEV (reference sequence). Trimming took 6 bases from V and 4 from J; bases not matched to a gene: 0. Here the CDR3 DNA reads TGTGCCAGCAGGGGACTAGCGGGATACGAGCAGTACTTC. It yields the protein CASRGLAGYEQYF.

This clonotype has ten or more counts. The chain joins TRBV7-9 to TRBJ2-1; TRBD2 matches at 9 bases. CDR3 length: 15 amino acids. The V gene end was trimmed by 3 bases and the J gene end by 3 bases; junction bases not matched to a gene: 3. Germline V CDR1 and CDR2: SEHNR, FQNEAQ (reference sequence). CDR3 nucleotide sequence: TGTGCCAGCAGCTTGCGGGGGGGATTCTACAATGAGCAGTTCTTC. Translating it yields CASSLRGGFYNEQFF.

This clonotype was seen a few times. The chain combines TRBV30 with TRBJ1-1; D gene ambiguous. CDR1 is GTSNPN and CDR2 is SVGIG in the germline V gene (reference sequence). The CDR3 length is 11 residues. Trimming took 5 bases from V and 8 from J, leaving 12 bases between them. The CDR3 nucleotides read TGTGCCTGGGCAACAGCCGTGGAAGCTTTCTTT. Amino acids: CAWATAVEAFF. The full variable domain, its missing parts supplied by reference TRBV30 and TRBJ1-1, is SQTIHQWPATLVQPVGSPLSLECTVEGTSNPNLYWYRQAAGRGLQLLFYSVGIGQISSEVPQNLSASRPQDRQFILSSKKLLLSDSGFYLCAWATAVEAFFGQGTRLTVV.

This chain uses TRBV12-3 or TRBV12-4 with TRBJ2-3, with 8 bases aligning to TRBD2. With 1 base clipped from V and 2 bases from J, the junction kept 5 bases outside the gene matches. The CDR3 loop spans 16 amino acids. This chain's CDR3 is CASSLVRGGDTDTQYF. The CDR3 nucleotides read TGTGCCAGCAGTTTAGTCCGGGGGGGAGACACAGATACGCAGTATTTT.

This chain links TRBV6-6 with TRBJ2-1, with TRBD1 as a possible D gene (7 bases). The CDR3 loop spans 14 amino acids. The germline CDR1 and CDR2 sequences are MNHNY and SVGAGI (reference sequence). Deletions cut 2 bases from V and 8 bases from J, with 13 bases between. CDR3 nucleotide sequence: TGTGCCAGCAGTTACCCACAGGGGAGGTATGAGCAGTTCTTC. It translates to CASSYPQGRYEQFF.

V usage is TRBV7-6 and J usage is TRBJ2-5, with TRBD1 as a possible D gene (5 bases). Germline V gives CDR1 SGHVS, CDR2 FNYEAQ. V was clipped by 1 base and J by 10 bases, with 19 bases between them. The CDR3 sequence is 15 residues long. CDR3 DNA: TGTGCCAGCAGCTTAGGGGGCGGTTCTACCTACGACCAGTACTTC. It yields the protein CASSLGGGSTYDQYF.

This clonotype was counted only a few times. The chain carries TRBV25-1 and TRBJ1-2; 8 nucleotides agree with TRBD1. V was pared by 7 bases and J by 8 bases, with 9 bases of the junction left unmatched. This CDR3 has 13 amino acids. Germline assignment: CDR1 MGHDK and CDR2 SYGVNS. The CDR3 loop reads CASNNRGARGYTF. CDR3 bases: TGTGCCAGCAATAACAGGGGGGCAAGAGGCTACACCTTC.

The genes are TRBV2 and TRBJ1-5; D call uncertain. The CDR3 extends over 13 amino acids. From germline, CDR1 is SNHLY and CDR2 FYNNEI. V was pared by 6 bases and J by 2 bases, with 8 bases between. CDR3 loop: CASRSTGNQPQHF. CDR3 nucleotides: TGTGCCAGCAGGTCGACGGGCAATCAGCCCCAGCATTTT.

The V call is TRBV6-1, the J call TRBJ2-7; the D is unclear. Germline values: CDR1 MNHNS, CDR2 SASEGT. The CDR3 contains 16 residues. With 6 bases removed from V and 4 bases from J, the gap between germline ends came to 22 bases. The CDR3 DNA follows: TGTGCCAGCAGCCCAACCGGTGGAGAACACGGGTACGAGCAGTACTTC. Amino acid sequence: CASSPTGGEHGYEQYF.

The table lists this clonotype with a few counts. The rearrangement joins TRBV10-1 to TRBJ1-2; D gene ambiguous. This CDR3 spans 13 amino acids. Germline lookup yields CDR1 WNHNN and CDR2 SYGVQD (reference sequence). V gave up 8 bases and J gave up 5 bases, with 15 bases separating them. CDR3 in amino acids: CASSPGSGYGYTF. CDR3 DNA: TGCGCCAGCTCACCGGGATCGGGGTATGGCTACACCTTC.

This clonotype was seen more than once but under ten times. The chain carries TRBV12-3 or TRBV12-4 and TRBJ2-2; unclear D gene. There are 12 residues in the CDR3. Trimming took 3 bases from V and 6 from J, leaving 5 bases between them. The CDR3 DNA reads TGTGCCAGCAGTTTTGAGGCCGGGGAGCTGTTTTTT. Translating gives CASSFEAGELFF.

V and J are TRBV9 and TRBJ1-2; 9 bases agree with TRBD1. V dropped 3 bases and J dropped 6; count of bases not matched to a gene: 3. The length of the CDR3 is 13 residues. The germline CDR1 and CDR2 sequences are SGDLS and YYNGEE. CDR3 loop: CASSAGTGNGYTF. CDR3 bases: TGTGCCAGCAGCGCCGGGACAGGGAATGGCTACACCTTC.